This T cell receptor (beta chain) was obtained from a study of Graves' ophthalmopathy and Graves' hyperthyroidism. Turning to the study itself: Sampling took place at initial diagnosis, with peripheral blood obtained before any treatment.

The sample holds many counts of this clonotype. Its antigen remains unidentified. CDR1 MNHNS and CDR2 SASEGT come from the germline V gene. This CDR3 comprises 14 residues. With V trimmed by 6 bases and J by 2 bases, 6 bases remained unmatched. The study's findings and limits: The authors also found most expanded thyroid clonotypes above 0.001 frequency in blood.

Researchers took RNA transcripts and amplified TCR beta CDR3 regions from them. First-round RT-PCR used HTBI primers; second-round multiplex PCR followed. TCRdb processed the multiplex PCR reads anew with MiXCR; each CDR3 protein has one entry. The repertoire includes hundreds of thousands of distinct CDR3 sequences, 22% of them detected once, and more than 5.5% sits in the top ten. The term stable hyperthyroidism indicated an absence of ophthalmopathy within 18 months of follow-up. Hyperthyroidism was new, under 2 months, in patients aged 18 to 65. The receptor was derived from a woman under 30 with stable Graves' hyperthyroidism. Some clones in this sample may be carry-over from other donors' samples. Sequenced material: peripheral blood. The gene calls are TRBV6-1 and TRBJ1-1, with TRBD1 matching 7 bases. In DNA, the CDR3 is TGTGCCAGCAGCCAAGGGGACAGTAACACTGAAGCTTTCTTT. Translating gives CASSQGDSNTEAFF.